Each of the 10 T cell receptor beta chains below was sequenced from the same sample in a study of blood T cells in healthy people across ages. Together with a sample-barcoded 5' primer, a J-beta primer mix was included in a second PCR lasting 7 to 11 cycles. TCRdb fed the 5' RACE reads into MiXCR, producing one record per CDR3 protein. The repertoire consists of under 1 million distinct CDR3 sequences, with approximately 48% occurring once and the leading ten covering about 19%. Sample: blood. Receptors were obtained from a man in his 60s in good health.

The CDR3 loop is CASSQDGTPQGGKNTF. The CDR3 DNA is TGCGCCAGCAGCCAAGATGGGACCCCGCAAGGGGGGAAAAACACCTTC. The chain recombines TRBV4-3 with TRBJ1-2; D possibly corresponds to TRBD1 (6 bases). Germline V gene sequence: CDR1 LGHNA, CDR2 YSLEER. The CDR3 runs to 16 residues. The V end was cut by 0 bases, the J end by 12 bases, with 23 bases between.

This clonotype was found a few times. The rearrangement links TRBV6-5 to TRBJ2-5, with 7 bases lining up with TRBD2. Germline CDR1 is MNHEY and CDR2 is SVGAGI. This CDR3 spans 14 amino acids. Trimming at V came to 8 bases and at J to 11 bases, leaving 17 bases not matched to a gene. CDR3 coding DNA: TGTGCCAGCTCCTGGGCAGCGGGGATAAGGGAGCAGTACTTC. Translating it yields CASSWAAGIREQYF.

In its sample, this clonotype was seen a few times. In DNA, the CDR3 is TGCAGCGTTGAAGATCGTGGGACAGGGGGCAGCTATGGCTACACCTTC. Translated, it gives CSVEDRGTGGSYGYTF. This chain connects TRBV29-1 to TRBJ1-2; 12 positions match TRBD1. This CDR3 region has 16 residues. The V gene's germline CDR1 is SQVTM and CDR2 ANQGSEA. J gave up 4 bases and V 0 bases, and 6 bases lay outside the gene matches.

The chain carries TRBV6-2 or TRBV6-3 and TRBJ1-1, with TRBD1 matching over 8 bases. The CDR3 covers 12 residues. The germline CDR1 and CDR2 sequences are MNHEY and SVGEGT. The ends lost 11 bases at V and 4 bases at J; junction bases unmatched: 6. The CDR3 DNA is TGTGCCTCTCGGACAGGGCCCACTGAAGCTTTCTTT. Its protein product is CASRTGPTEAFF.

Notes on this clonotype: The junction departs from the called germline gene at one end, perhaps through a read error. V and J are TRBV4-3 and TRBJ1-2; the D gene is possibly TRBD1 (6 bases). The CDR3 has 15 amino acids. Per the germline V gene, CDR1 is LGHNA and CDR2 is YSLEER. CDR3 in amino acids: CVSSQATGANYGYTF. The CDR3 DNA reads as TGCGTCAGCAGCCAAGCGACAGGAGCTAACTATGGCTACACCTTC.

V and J are TRBV11-3 and TRBJ2-5, with D perhaps matching TRBD1 or TRBD2 (6 bases each). The last part of the DNA fits TRBJ2-7 better; the J call may be wrong. The CDR3 totals 17 residues. Germline CDR1 is SGHNT and CDR2 is YENEEA. This CDR3 is CASSSLGAGTGYDEQYF. The CDR3 coding sequence is TGTGCCAGCAGCTCCCTGGGGGCGGGAACAGGGTACGACGAGCAGTACTTC.

The chain joins TRBV2 to TRBJ2-2, with 13 bases identical to TRBD2. The CDR3 is 16 residues long. Germline V gene lookup returns CDR1 SNHLY and CDR2 FYNNEI. The J segment lost 8 bases and the V segment lost 6 bases, leaving 9 bases of the junction unmatched. The CDR3 loop reads CASRAGLAGTQGELFF. For the CDR3, the DNA is TGTGCCAGCAGAGCGGGACTAGCGGGGACCCAGGGGGAGCTGTTTTTT. The full variable domain, in which reference TRBV2 and TRBJ2-2 provide the parts outside the CDR3, is EPEVTQTPSHQVTQMGQEVILRCVPISNHLYFYWYRQILGQKVEFLVSFYNNEISEKSEIFDDQFSVERPDGSNFTLKIRSTKLEDSAMYFCASRAGLAGTQGELFFGEGSRLTVL.

This clonotype was found many times. Here the CDR3 reads CASTDTGRRTYGYTF. The CDR3 DNA sequence: TGTGCCAGCACCGATACAGGGAGGAGGACGTATGGCTACACCTTC. The rearrangement joins TRBV12-3 or TRBV12-4 to TRBJ1-2; tentative D call: TRBD1 (6 bases). This CDR3 is built from 15 residues. The V end lost 7 bases, the J end lost 5 bases, and 20 bases lay between the germline ends.

In its sample, this clonotype was seen once. The rearrangement uses TRBV20-1 and TRBJ2-5; tentatively, D is TRBD1 (6 bases). The CDR3 sequence is 12 residues long. The V and J ends lost 3 bases and 7 bases respectively, with 12 bases between them. Germline values: CDR1 DFQATT, CDR2 SNEGSKA (reference sequence). The CDR3 nucleotides are TGCAGTGCTAGTTCACAGGGCGGGACCCAGTACTTC. Translated, it gives CSASSQGGTQYF.

The CDR3 DNA sequence: TGTGCCAGCCATACCCGGGGTGGCACAGATACGCAGTATTTT. This sequence encodes CASHTRGGTDTQYF. The chain recombines TRBV12-3 or TRBV12-4 with TRBJ2-3; perhaps TRBD2 as D (5 bases). V was clipped by 8 bases and J by 1 base, with 13 bases between them. The CDR3 spans 14 residues.